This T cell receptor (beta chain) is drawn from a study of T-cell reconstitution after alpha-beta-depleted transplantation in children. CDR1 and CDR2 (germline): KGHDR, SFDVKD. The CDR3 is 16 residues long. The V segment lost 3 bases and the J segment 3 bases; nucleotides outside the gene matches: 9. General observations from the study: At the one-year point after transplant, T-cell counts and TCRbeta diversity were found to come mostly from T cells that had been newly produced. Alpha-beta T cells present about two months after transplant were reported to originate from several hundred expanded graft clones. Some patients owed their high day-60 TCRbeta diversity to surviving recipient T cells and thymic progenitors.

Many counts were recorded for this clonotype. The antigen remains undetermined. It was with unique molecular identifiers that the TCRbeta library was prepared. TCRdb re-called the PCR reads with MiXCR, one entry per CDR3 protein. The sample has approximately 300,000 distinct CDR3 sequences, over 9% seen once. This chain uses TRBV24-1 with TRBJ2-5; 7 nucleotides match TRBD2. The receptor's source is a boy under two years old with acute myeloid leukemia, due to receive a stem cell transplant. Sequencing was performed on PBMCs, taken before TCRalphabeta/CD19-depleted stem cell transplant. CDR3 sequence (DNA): TGTGCCACCAGTGATCCTAAGCGGGGCTGGGAAGAGACCCAGTACTTC. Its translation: CATSDPKRGWEETQYF.